A selection of T cell receptor beta chains follows, all from one sample in a study of T cells after yellow fever vaccination. TCRdb itself ran the 5' RACE reads through MiXCR, one entry per CDR3 protein. The profile shows roughly 400,000 distinct CDR3 sequences, roughly a sixth of them singletons. The sample consisted of PBMCs, taken before the yellow fever booster vaccination. Receptors were obtained from a man in his late teens or twenties who received the YFV17D yellow fever vaccine. CDR3s include the opening cysteine and the closing phenylalanine or tryptophan. Fields, in order: V gene, J gene, clone size, D gene, CDR3 DNA, CDR3 protein. The D gene is left open where the match is weak. Clone sizes are given selectively: once, few, many, or a class where the clone is expanded.

>TRBV6-1|TRBJ2-1|once|.
TGTGCCAGCAGACAAGACAGCTCCTACAATGAGCAGTTCTTC
CASRQDSSYNEQFF
>TRBV5-1|TRBJ2-5|.|TRBD1
TGCGCCAGCAGCGTGACAGGGGGCGGGGAAGAGACCCAGTACTTC
CASSVTGGGEETQYF
>TRBV9|TRBJ2-3|few|.
TGTGCCAGCAGCGTAGAGGGACCCACAGATACGCAGTATTTT
CASSVEGPTDTQYF
>TRBV20-1|TRBJ1-5|few|.
TGCAGTGCTAGAGTAACATCACTTAGCAATCAGCCCCAGCATTTT
CSARVTSLSNQPQHF
>TRBV20-1|TRBJ2-2|few|.
TGCAGTGCCCAGTTCACCGGGGAGCTGTTTTTT
CSAQFTGELFF
>TRBV6-6|TRBJ2-4|.|TRBD1
TGTGCCAGCATTTCGCGCAGGGGGCTTTTAGCCAAAAACATTCAGTACTTC
CASISRRGLLAKNIQYF
>TRBV4-3|TRBJ2-5|.|TRBD2
TGCGCCAGCAGCCAAGATCTGGCTAGCGGACAAGAGACCCAGTACTTC
CASSQDLASGQETQYF
>TRBV20-1|TRBJ2-5|once|.
TGCAGTGCTTCGGGACATGGGGGGTCGTACCAAGAGACCCAGTACTTC
CSASGHGGSYQETQYF
>TRBV20-1|TRBJ2-5|few|.
TGCAGTGCGGGGACTCAACTAGAGACCCAGTACTTC
CSAGTQLETQYF
>TRBV27|TRBJ1-2|.|TRBD1
TGTGCCAGCAGTTTACTTCAGGGGGCGAAATGGGAGGGCTATGGCTACACCTTC
CASSLLQGAKWEGYGYTF
>TRBV2|TRBJ1-2|few|.
TGTGCCAGCAGTGAGTTCAGAAACTATGGCTACACCTTC
CASSEFRNYGYTF
>TRBV7-9|TRBJ2-7|few|TRBD2
TGTGCCAGCAGCTTTACTAGCGGGGGTATCTACGAGCAGTACTTC
CASSFTSGGIYEQYF
>TRBV11-2|TRBJ2-2|few|.
TGTGCCAGCAGCCCCAGGCGCGACGCGAACACCGGGGAGCTGTTTTTT
CASSPRRDANTGELFF
>TRBV9|TRBJ1-6|few|TRBD1
TGTGCCAGCAGCCCTGAGGACAGGGGTCGGTCCCTCCACTTT
CASSPEDRGRSLHF
>TRBV29-1|TRBJ1-2|.|TRBD1
TGCAGCGCATATTCCGGGACAGGATTTAACTATGGCTACACCTTC
CSAYSGTGFNYGYTF
>TRBV18|TRBJ1-1|.|TRBD1
TGTGCCAGCTCACCAAGACAGGGGAGCTCGGGCACTGAAGCTTTCTTT
CASSPRQGSSGTEAFF
>TRBV6-5|TRBJ2-3|.|TRBD2
TGTGCCAGCAGTCAGCTAGCGGGGGCCCTTAGGGATACGCAGTATTTT
CASSQLAGALRDTQYF
>TRBV28|TRBJ1-2|few|.
TGTGCCAGCAGTTTAGGTCTTCGAGGGTATGGCTACACCTTC
CASSLGLRGYGYTF
>TRBV24-1|TRBJ2-5|.|.
TGTGCCACCAGTGATCCAGGGGCCCAAGAGACCCAGTACTTC
CATSDPGAQETQYF
>TRBV7-2|TRBJ2-3|few|TRBD2
TGTGCCAGCAGCTCGTTACTAGCGACAGATACGCAGTATTTT
CASSSLLATDTQYF
>TRBV7-2|TRBJ2-4|few|.
TGTGCCAGCAGCCCTCAATCCGGGAAAAACATTCAGTACTTC
CASSPQSGKNIQYF
>TRBV7-2|TRBJ2-3|.|TRBD2
TGTGCCAGCAGCTTAGAGTGGGCTAGCGGGGGAACAGATACGCAGTATTTT
CASSLEWASGGTDTQYF
>TRBV7-2|TRBJ1-5|.|.
TGTGCCAGCAGCCCTTTTCGGAATAGCAATCAGCCCCAGCATTTT
CASSPFRNSNQPQHF
>TRBV5-1|TRBJ2-2|few|.
TGCGCCAGCAGCTTGCCCGGGGATAACACCGGGGAGCTGTTTTTT
CASSLPGDNTGELFF
>TRBV2|TRBJ2-5|few|.
TGTGCCAGCCAGCGGGACCAAGAGACCCAGTACTTC
CASQRDQETQYF
>TRBV11-2|TRBJ1-1|.|.
TGTGCCAGCAGCTTAGAATTGTGGGAGGGGACTGAAGCTTTCTTT
CASSLELWEGTEAFF
>TRBV3-1|TRBJ1-3|.|.
TGTGCCAGCTCCCCGTCCCACTCTGGAAACACCATATATTTT
CASSPSHSGNTIYF
>TRBV7-2|TRBJ2-7|few|.
TGTGCCAGCAGCTTTAGACAGGTCCTCTCCTACGAGCAGTACTTC
CASSFRQVLSYEQYF
>TRBV7-2|TRBJ2-5|.|TRBD1
TGTGCCAGCAGCACCCGACAGGGGGCTGGAGAGACCCAGTACTTC
CASSTRQGAGETQYF